This TCR beta chain was sequenced for a study of CD8 T cells in Susac syndrome. When the RNA was reverse transcribed, random hexamers were used with an input of about 0.45 to 1 ug. With immunoSEQ multiplex PCR, TCR beta CDR3 was amplified across 54 Vbeta and 13 Jbeta. TCRdb processed the immunoSEQ multiplex PCR reads anew with MiXCR; each CDR3 protein has one entry. The repertoire includes under 200,000 distinct CDR3 sequences, about 91% of them detected once, and around 0.079% sits in the top ten. General observations from the study: CD4+ T cell repertoires in Susac syndrome exhibited no evidence of clonal expansion.

With regard to this clonotype: Its antigen is unidentified.

This CDR3 is built from 13 residues. V was clipped by 1 base and J by 6 bases, with 4 bases between them. Per germline, CDR1 MNHEY and CDR2 SVGAGI. V gene TRBV6-5 combines with J gene TRBJ1-6; D ambiguous. The TCR was taken from a human donor with Susac syndrome. The sequenced sample consisted of CD4+ T cells from PBMCs. Written as DNA, the CDR3 is TGTGCCAGCAGTTACTTCGTTAATTCACCCCTCCACTTT. This gives the protein CASSYFVNSPLHF.